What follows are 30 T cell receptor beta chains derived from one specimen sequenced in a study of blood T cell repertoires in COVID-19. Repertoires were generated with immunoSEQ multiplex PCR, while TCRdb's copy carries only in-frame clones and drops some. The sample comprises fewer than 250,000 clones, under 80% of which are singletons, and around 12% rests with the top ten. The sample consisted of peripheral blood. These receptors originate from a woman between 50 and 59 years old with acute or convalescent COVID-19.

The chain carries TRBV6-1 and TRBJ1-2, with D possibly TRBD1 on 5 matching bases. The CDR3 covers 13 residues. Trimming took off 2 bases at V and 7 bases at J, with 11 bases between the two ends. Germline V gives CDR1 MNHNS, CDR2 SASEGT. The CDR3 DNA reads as TGTGCCAGCAGTGAACACAGGCCCAGTGGCTACACCTTC. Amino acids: CASSEHRPSGYTF.

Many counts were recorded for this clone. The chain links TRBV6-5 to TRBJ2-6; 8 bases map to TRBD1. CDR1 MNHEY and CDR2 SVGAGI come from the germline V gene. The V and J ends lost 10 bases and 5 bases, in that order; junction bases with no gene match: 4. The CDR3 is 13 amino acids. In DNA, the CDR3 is TGTGCCACCCGGACAGGGCGGGCCAACGTCCTGACTTTC. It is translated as CATRTGRANVLTF.

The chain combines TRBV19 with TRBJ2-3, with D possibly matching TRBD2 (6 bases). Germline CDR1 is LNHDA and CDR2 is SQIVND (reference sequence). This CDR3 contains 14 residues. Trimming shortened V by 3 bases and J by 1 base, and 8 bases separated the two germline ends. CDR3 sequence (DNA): TGTGCCAGTAGTATGACGGGGGGCACAGATACGCAGTATTTT. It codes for CASSMTGGTDTQYF.

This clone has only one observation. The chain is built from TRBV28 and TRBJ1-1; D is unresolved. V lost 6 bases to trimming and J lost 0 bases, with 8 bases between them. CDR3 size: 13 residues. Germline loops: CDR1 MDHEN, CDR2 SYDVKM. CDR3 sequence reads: CASSPEVNTEAFF. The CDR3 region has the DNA TGTGCCAGCAGCCCCGAGGTGAACACTGAAGCTTTCTTT. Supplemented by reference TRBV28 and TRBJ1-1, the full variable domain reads DVKVTQSSRYLVKRTGEKVFLECVQDMDHENMFWYRQDPGLGLRLIYFSYDVKMKEKGDIPEGYSVSREKKERFSLILESASTNQTSMYLCASSPEVNTEAFFGQGTRLTVV.

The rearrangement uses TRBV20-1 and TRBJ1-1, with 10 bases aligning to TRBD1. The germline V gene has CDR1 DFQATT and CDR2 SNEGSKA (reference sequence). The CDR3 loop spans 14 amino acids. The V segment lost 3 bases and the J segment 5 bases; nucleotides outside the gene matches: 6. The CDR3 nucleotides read TGCAGTGCTAGTAGGAGACAGGGGGCGACTGAAGCTTTCTTT. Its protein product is CSASRRQGATEAFF.

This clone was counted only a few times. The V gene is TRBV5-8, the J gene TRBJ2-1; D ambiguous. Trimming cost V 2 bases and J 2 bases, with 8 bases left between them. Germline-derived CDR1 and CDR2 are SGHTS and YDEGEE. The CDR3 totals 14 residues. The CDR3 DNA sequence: TGTGCCAGCAGCTTCCCCTTAACCTACAATGAGCAGTTCTTC. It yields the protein CASSFPLTYNEQFF.

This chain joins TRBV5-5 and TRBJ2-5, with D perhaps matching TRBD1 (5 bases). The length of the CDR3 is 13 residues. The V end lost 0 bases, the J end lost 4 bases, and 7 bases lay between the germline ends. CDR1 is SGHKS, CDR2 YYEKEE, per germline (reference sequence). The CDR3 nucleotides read TGTGCCAGCAGCTTGGAAGGGGCAGAGACCCAGTACTTC. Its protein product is CASSLEGAETQYF.

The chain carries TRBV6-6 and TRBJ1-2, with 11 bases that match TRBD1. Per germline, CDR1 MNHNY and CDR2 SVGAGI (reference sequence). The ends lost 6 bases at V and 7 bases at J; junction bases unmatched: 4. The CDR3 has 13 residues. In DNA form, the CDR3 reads TGTGCCAGCAGGGTCGGACAGGGGGCTGGCTACACCTTC. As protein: CASRVGQGAGYTF.

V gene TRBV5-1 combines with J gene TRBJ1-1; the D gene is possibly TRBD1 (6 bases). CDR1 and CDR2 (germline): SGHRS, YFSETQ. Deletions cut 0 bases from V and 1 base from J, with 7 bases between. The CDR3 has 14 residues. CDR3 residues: CASSLGDTNTEAFF. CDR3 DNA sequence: TGCGCCAGCAGCTTGGGGGACACGAACACTGAAGCTTTCTTT.

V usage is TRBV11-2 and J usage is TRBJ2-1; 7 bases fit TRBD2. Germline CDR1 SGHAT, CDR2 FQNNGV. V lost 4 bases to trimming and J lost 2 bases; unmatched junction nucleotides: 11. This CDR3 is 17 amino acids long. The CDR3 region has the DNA TGTGCCAGCAGCTCTCTCCTAGGACTAGAAACCTACAATGAGCAGTTCTTC. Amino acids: CASSSLLGLETYNEQFF. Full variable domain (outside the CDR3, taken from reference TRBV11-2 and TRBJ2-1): EAGVAQSPRYKIIEKRQSVAFWCNPISGHATLYWYQQILGQGPKLLIQFQNNGVVDDSQLPKDRFSAERLKGVDSTLKIQPAKLEDSAVYLCASSSLLGLETYNEQFFGPGTRLTVL.

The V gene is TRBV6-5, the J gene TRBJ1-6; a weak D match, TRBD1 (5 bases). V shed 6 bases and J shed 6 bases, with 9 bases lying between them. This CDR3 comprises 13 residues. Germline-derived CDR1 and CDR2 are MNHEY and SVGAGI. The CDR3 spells CASRTTANSPLHF. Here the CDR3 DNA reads TGTGCCAGCAGAACGACAGCTAATTCACCCCTCCACTTT.

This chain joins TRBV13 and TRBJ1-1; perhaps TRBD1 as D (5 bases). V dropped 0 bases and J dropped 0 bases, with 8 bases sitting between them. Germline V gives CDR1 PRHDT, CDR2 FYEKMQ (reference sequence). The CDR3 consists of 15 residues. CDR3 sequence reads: CASSLGNRLNTEAFF. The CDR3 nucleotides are TGTGCCAGCAGCTTAGGAAACAGGCTGAACACTGAAGCTTTCTTT.

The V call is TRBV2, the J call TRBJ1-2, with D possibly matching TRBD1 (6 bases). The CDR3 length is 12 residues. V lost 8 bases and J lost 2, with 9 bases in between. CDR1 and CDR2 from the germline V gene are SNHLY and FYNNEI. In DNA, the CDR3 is TGTGCCAGCGGGGGCCAGAACTATGGCTACACCTTC. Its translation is CASGGQNYGYTF.

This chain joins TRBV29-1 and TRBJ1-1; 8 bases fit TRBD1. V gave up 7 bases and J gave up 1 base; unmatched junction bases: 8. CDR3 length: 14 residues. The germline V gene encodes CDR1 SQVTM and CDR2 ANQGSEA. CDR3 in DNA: TGCAGCGCAGGACAGGGCCCGGGGAACACTGAAGCTTTCTTT. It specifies CSAGQGPGNTEAFF.

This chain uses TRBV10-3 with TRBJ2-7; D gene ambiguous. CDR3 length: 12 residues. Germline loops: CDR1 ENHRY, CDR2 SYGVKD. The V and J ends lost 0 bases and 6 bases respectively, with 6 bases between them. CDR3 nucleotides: TGTGCCATCAGTGAGTCGCCGGGCGAGCAGTACTTC. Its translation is CAISESPGEQYF.

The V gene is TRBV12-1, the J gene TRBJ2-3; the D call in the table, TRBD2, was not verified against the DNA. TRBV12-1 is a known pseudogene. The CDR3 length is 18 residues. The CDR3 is CASSPERAGGPSTDTQYF. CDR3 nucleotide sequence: TGTGCCAGCAGTCCGGAGAGAGCGGGAGGCCCTAGCACAGATACGCAGTATTTT.

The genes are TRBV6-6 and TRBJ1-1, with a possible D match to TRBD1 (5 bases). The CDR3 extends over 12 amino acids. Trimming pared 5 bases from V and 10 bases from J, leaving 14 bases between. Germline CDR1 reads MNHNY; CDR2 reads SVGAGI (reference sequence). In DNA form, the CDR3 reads TGTGCCAGCAGTCCGACAGTGGGAAGAGCTTTCTTT. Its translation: CASSPTVGRAFF.

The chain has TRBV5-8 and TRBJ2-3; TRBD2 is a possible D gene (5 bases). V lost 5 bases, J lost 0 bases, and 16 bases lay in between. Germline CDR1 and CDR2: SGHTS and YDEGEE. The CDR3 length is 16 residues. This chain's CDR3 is CASSRRGSPSTDTQYF. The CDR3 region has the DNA TGTGCCAGCAGTCGTAGAGGGAGTCCTAGCACAGATACGCAGTATTTT.

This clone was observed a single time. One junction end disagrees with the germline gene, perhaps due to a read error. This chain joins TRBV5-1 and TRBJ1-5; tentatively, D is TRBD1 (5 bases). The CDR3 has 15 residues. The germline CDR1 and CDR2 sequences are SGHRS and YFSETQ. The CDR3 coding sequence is TGCGCCAGCAGCGAGGAGGGGTTTAGCAATCAGCCCCGGCATTTT. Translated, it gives CASSEEGFSNQPRHF.

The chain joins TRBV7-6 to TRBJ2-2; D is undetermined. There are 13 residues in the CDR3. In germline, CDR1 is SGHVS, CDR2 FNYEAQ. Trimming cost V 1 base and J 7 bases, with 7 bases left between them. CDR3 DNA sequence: TGTGCCAGCAGCTTAGTGGCAGGCGGGGAGCTGTTTTTT. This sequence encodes CASSLVAGGELFF.

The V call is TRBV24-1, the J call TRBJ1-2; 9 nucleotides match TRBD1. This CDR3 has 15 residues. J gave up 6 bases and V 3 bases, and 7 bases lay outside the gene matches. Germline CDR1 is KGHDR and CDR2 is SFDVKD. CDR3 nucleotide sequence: TGTGCCACCAGTGATCCCGGACAGGGGAGAAATGGCTACACCTTC. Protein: CATSDPGQGRNGYTF.

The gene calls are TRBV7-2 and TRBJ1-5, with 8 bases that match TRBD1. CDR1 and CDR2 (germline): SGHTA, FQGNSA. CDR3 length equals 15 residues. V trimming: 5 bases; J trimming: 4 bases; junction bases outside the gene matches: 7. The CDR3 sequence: CASSPQGARNQPQHF. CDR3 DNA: TGTGCCAGCAGCCCGCAGGGGGCACGGAATCAGCCCCAGCATTTT.

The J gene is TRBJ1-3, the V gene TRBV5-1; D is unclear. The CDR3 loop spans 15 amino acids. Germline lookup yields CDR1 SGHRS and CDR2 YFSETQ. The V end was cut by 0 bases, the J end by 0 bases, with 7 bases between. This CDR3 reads CASSLDGASGNTIYF. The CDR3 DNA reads TGCGCCAGCAGCTTGGACGGTGCCTCTGGAAACACCATATATTTT.

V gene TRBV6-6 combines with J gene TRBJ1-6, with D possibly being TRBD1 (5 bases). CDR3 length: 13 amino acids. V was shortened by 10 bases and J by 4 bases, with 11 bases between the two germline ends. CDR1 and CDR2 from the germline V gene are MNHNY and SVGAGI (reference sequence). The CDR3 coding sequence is TGTGCCACCAAGACAGCGTATAATTCACCCCTCCACTTT. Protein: CATKTAYNSPLHF.

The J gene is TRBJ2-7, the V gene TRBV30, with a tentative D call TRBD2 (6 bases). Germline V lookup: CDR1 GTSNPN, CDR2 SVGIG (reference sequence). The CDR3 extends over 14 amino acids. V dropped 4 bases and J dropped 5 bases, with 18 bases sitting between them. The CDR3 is CAWNDRVPGDEQYF. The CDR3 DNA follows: TGTGCCTGGAATGACCGGGTACCGGGGGACGAGCAGTACTTC.

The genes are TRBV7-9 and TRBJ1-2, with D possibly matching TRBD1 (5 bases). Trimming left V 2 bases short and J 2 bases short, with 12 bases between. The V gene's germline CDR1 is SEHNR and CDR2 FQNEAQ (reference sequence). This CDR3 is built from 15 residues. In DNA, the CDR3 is TGTGCCAGCAGCTTAACAGGAGGGAGAAACTATGGCTACACCTTC. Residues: CASSLTGGRNYGYTF.

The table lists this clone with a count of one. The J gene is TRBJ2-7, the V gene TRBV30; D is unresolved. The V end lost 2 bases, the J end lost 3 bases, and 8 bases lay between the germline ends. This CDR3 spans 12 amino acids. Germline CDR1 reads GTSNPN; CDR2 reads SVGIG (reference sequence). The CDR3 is CAWSISNYEQYF. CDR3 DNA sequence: TGTGCCTGGAGTATTAGCAACTACGAGCAGTACTTC.

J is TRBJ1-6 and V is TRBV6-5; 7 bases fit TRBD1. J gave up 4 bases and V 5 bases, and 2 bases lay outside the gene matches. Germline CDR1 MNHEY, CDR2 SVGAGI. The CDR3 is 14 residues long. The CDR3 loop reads CASSLQGYNSPLHF. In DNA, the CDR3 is TGTGCCAGCAGTCTACAGGGGTATAATTCACCCCTCCACTTT.

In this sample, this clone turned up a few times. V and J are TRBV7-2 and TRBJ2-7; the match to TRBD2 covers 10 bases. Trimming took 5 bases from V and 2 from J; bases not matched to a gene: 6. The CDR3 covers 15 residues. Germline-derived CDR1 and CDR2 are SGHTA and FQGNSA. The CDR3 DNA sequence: TGTGCCAGCAGCCCTACTAGCGGGAATGCCTACGAGCAGTACTTC. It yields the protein CASSPTSGNAYEQYF.

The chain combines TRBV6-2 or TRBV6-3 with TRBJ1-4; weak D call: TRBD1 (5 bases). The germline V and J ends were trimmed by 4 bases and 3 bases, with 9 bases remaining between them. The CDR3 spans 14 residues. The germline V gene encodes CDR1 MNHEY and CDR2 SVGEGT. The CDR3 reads CASSSGLPNEKLFF. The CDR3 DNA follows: TGTGCCAGCAGTTCGGGACTTCCTAATGAAAAACTGTTTTTT.